This T cell receptor beta chain derives from a study of T cells in Graves' hyperthyroidism and ophthalmopathy. Study results and limitations: A model using 13 V-J features told ophthalmopathy apart from stable hyperthyroidism.

RNA transcripts served as the template for amplifying TCR beta CDR3 regions. The HTBI set primed first-round TCR CDR3 RT-PCR. TCRdb itself ran the multiplex PCR reads through MiXCR, one entry per CDR3 protein. The sample contains 450,000 to 700,000 distinct CDR3 sequences, roughly 50% of which appear only once. The germline V gene encodes CDR1 DFQATT and CDR2 SNEGSKA (reference sequence). V was trimmed by 3 bases and J by 7 bases, leaving 13 bases between them. The CDR3 spans 13 residues. On this clonotype itself: No antigen is known for it.

Graves' hyperthyroidism qualified as stable when ophthalmopathy did not progress within 18 months. Exclusion of a patient resulted from uncontrolled infection, other autoimmune disease, pregnancy or lactation. The TCR sequence derives from a woman in her late teens or twenties with Graves' hyperthyroidism. Sequenced input: peripheral blood or thyroid tissue (not recorded which). This chain connects TRBV20-1 to TRBJ1-3; D is unclear. CDR3 in DNA: TGCAGTGCTAGGGGCGGGAGATCGAACACCATATATTTT. It encodes CSARGGRSNTIYF.